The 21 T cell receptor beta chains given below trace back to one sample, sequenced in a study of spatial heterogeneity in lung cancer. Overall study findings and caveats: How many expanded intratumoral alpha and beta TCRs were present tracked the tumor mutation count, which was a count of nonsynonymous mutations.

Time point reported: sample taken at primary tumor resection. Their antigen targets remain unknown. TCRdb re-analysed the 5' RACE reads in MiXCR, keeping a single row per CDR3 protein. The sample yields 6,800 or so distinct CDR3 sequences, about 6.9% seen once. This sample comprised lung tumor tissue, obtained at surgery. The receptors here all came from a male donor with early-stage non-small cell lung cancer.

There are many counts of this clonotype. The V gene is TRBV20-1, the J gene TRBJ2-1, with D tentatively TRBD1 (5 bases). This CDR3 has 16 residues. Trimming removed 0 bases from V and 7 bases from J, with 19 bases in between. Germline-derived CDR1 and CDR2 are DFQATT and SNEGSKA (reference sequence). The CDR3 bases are TGCAGTGCTAGAGATGGGTTCGGGTTTGGGGCGAATGAGCAGTTCTTC. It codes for CSARDGFGFGANEQFF.

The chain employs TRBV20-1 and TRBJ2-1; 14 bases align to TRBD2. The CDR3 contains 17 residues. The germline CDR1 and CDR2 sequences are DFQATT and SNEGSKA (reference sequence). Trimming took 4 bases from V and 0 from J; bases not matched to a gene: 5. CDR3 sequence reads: CSAIGTSGRISYNEQFF. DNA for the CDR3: TGCAGTGCTATTGGGACTAGCGGGAGAATCTCCTACAATGAGCAGTTCTTC.

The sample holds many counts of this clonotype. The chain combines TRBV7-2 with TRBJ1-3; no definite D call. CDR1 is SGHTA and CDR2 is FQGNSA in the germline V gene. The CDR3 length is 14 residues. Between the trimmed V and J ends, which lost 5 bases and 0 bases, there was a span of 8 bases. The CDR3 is CASSPSFSGNTIYF. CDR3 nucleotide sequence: TGTGCCAGCAGCCCGTCATTCTCTGGAAACACCATATATTTT.

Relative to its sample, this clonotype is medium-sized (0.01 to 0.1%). The CDR3 loop is CASGGTGAGANVLTF. The CDR3 bases are TGTGCCAGCGGGGGAACAGGAGCCGGGGCCAACGTCCTGACTTTC. The chain is built from TRBV6-5 and TRBJ2-6; the D call may be TRBD1 or TRBD2 (5 bases each). The germline V gene has CDR1 MNHEY and CDR2 SVGAGI. The CDR3 is 15 amino acids. Trimming cost V 8 bases and J 4 bases, with 15 bases left between them.

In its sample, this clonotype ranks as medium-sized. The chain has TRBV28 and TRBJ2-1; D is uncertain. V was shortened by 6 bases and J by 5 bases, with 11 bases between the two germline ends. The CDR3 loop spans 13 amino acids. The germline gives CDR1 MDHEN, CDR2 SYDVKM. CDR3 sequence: CASRVRPHNEQFF. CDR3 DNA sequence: TGTGCCAGCAGGGTCCGGCCCCACAATGAGCAGTTCTTC.

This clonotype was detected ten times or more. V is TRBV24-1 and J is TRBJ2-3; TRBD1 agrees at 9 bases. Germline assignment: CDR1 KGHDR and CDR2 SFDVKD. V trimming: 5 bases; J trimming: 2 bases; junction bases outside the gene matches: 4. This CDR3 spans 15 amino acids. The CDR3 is CATSAGQGHTDTQYF. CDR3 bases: TGTGCCACCAGTGCGGGACAGGGACACACAGATACGCAGTATTTT.

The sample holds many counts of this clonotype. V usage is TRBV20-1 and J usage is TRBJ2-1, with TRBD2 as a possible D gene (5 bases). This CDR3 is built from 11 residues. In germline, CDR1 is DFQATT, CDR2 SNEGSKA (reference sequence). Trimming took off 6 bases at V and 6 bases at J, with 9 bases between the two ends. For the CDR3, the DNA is TGCAGTGCCCAAGAGGGCAATGAGCAGTTCTTC. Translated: CSAQEGNEQFF.

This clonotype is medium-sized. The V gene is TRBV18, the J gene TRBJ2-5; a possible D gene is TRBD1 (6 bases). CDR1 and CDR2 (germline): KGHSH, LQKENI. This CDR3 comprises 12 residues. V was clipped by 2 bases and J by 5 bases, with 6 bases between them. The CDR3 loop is CASSPDRETQYF. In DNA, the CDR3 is TGTGCCAGCTCACCAGACAGGGAGACCCAGTACTTC.

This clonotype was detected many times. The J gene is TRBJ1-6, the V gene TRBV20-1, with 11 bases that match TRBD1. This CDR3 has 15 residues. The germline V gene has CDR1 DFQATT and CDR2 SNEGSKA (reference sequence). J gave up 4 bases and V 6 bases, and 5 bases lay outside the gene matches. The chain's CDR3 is CSANGQGAYNSPLHF. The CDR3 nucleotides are TGCAGTGCCAACGGACAGGGGGCTTATAATTCACCCCTCCACTTT.

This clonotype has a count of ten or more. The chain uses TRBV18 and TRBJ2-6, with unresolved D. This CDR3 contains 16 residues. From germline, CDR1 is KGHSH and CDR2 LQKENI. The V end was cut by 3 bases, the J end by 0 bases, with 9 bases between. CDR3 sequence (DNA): TGTGCCAGCTCACCCCCGTACCTCTCTGGGGCCAACGTCCTGACTTTC. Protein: CASSPPYLSGANVLTF.

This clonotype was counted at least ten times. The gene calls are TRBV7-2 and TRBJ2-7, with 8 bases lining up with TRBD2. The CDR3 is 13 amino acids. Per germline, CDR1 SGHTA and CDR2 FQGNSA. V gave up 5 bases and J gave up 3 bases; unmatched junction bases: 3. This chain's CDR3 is CASSTGLDYEQYF. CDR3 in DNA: TGTGCCAGCAGCACGGGACTAGACTACGAGCAGTACTTC.

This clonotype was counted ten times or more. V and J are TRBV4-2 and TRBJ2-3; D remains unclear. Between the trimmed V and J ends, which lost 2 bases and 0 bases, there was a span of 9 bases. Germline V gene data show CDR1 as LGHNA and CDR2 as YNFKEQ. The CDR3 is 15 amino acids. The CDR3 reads CASSQPLDSTDTQYF. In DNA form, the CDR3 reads TGTGCCAGCAGCCAACCCCTAGATAGCACAGATACGCAGTATTTT.

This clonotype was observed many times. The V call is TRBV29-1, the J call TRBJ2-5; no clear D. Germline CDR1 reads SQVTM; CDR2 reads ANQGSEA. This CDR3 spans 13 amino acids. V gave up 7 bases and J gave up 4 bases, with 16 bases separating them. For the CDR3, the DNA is TGCAGCGCCGCCTCCTCTCTTGGAGAGACCCAGTACTTC. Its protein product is CSAASSLGETQYF.

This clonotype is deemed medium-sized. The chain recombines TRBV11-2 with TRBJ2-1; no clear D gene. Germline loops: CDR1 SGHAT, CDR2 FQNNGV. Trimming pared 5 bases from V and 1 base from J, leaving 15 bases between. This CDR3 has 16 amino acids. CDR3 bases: TGTGCCAGCAGCCTAGGCAGTCGGGTTTCCTACAATGAGCAGTTCTTC. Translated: CASSLGSRVSYNEQFF.

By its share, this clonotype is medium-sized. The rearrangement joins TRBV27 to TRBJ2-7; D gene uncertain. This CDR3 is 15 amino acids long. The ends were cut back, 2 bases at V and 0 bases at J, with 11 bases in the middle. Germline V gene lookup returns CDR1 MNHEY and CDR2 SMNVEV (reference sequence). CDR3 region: CASSLQGRSSYEQYF. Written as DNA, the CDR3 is TGTGCCAGCAGTTTACAAGGGCGCAGCTCCTACGAGCAGTACTTC.

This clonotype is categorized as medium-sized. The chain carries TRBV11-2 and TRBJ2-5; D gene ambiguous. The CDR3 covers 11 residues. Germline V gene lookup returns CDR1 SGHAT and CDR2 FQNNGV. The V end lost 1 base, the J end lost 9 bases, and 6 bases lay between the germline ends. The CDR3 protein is CASSLAIAQYF. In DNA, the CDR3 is TGTGCCAGCAGCTTAGCTATCGCCCAGTACTTC.

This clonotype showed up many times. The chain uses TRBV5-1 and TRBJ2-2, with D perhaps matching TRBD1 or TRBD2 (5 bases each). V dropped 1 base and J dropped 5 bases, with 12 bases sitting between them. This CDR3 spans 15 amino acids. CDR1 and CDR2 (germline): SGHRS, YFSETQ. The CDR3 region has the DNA TGCGCCAGCAGCTTGACTGTGGGACCTACCGGGGAGCTGTTTTTT. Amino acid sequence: CASSLTVGPTGELFF. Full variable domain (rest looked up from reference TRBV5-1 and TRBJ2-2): KAGVTQTPRYLIKTRGQQVTLSCSPISGHRSVSWYQQTPGQGLQFLFEYFSETQRNKGNFPGRFSGRQFSNSRSEMNVSTLELGDSALYLCASSLTVGPTGELFFGEGSRLTVL.

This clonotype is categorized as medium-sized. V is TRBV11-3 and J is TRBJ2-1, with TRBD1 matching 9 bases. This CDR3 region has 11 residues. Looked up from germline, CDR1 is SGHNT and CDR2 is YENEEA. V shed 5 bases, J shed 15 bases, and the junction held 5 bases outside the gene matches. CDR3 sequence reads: CASSPGTGLFF. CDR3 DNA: TGTGCCAGCAGCCCCGGGACAGGGTTGTTCTTC. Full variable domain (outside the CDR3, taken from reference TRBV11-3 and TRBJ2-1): EAGVVQSPRYKIIEKKQPVAFWCNPISGHNTLYWYLQNLGQGPELLIRYENEEAVDDSQLPKDRFSAERLKGVDSTLKIQPAELGDSAVYLCASSPGTGLFFGPGTRLTVL.

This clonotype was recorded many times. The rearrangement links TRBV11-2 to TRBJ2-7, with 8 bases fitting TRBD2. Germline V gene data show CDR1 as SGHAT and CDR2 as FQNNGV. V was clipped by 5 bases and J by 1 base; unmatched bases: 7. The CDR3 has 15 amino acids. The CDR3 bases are TGTGCCAGCAGCCAAACTAGCGGAACTTCCTACGAGCAGTACTTC. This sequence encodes CASSQTSGTSYEQYF.

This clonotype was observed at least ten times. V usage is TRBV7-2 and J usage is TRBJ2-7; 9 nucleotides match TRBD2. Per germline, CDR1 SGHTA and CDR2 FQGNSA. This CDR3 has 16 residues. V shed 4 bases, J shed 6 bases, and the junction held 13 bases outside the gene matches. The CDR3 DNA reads TGTGCCAGCAGCTACCGACGGGTAGCGGGAGTGGTCGAGCAGTACTTC. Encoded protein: CASSYRRVAGVVEQYF.

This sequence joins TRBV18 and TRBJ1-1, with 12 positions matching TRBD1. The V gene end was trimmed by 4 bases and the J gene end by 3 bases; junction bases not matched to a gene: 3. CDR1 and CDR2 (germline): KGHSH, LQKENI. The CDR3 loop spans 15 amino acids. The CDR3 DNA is TGTGCCAGCTCACTGGGACAGGGGGCGGACACTGAAGCTTTCTTT. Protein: CASSLGQGADTEAFF.